This T cell receptor (beta chain) is from a study of radiotherapy plus CTLA-4 blockade in lung cancer. The germline V and J ends were trimmed by 1 base and 4 bases, with 7 bases remaining between them. The CDR3 consists of 13 residues. Germline loops: CDR1 LNHDA, CDR2 SQIVND (reference sequence). Repertoires were generated with immunoSEQ multiplex PCR, while TCRdb's copy carries only in-frame clones and drops some. The table includes 60,000 to 70,000 clones, 79% detected once. The rearrangement uses TRBV19 and TRBJ2-5; D not certain. This TCR came from a human donor with non-small cell lung cancer who had a complete response to radiotherapy plus ipilimumab. This specimen consisted of peripheral blood, obtained from a patient treated with radiotherapy plus ipilimumab. CDR3 coding DNA: TGTGCCAGTAGTATAGCTGGTGGAGAGACCCAGTACTTC. This encodes CASSIAGGETQYF.